This TCR beta chain was documented in a study of regulatory T cells in long-lasting Graves disease. Arm-PCR of CDR3 regions with iRepertoire HTBI primers generated TCR beta libraries. Per the original methods: Identified segments across samples numbered about 64 TRBV and over 13 TRBJ. TCRdb ran MiXCR on the multiplex PCR reads and lists one entry per CDR3 protein. None of the V and J calls come from the authors' own analysis; TCRdb made them. This sample has about 330,000 distinct CDR3 sequences, with around 15% found just once. Noted time point: newly diagnosed GD, antithyroid drugs for less than 3 months. Scientists built the TCR library using RNA that was extracted from PBMCs. V lost 5 bases and J 1 base, leaving 8 bases between the germline ends. In germline, CDR1 is MNHNS, CDR2 SASEGT. The CDR3 extends over 14 amino acids. These data also featured in a second study, about T cells in Graves' hyperthyroidism and ophthalmopathy.

This rearrangement joins TRBV6-1 to TRBJ2-2; D remains unclear. The receptor was isolated from a woman younger than 35 with Graves disease. Specimen: peripheral blood mononuclear cells (PBMCs), collected at new diagnosis, from a patient treated with antithyroid drugs. In DNA, the CDR3 is TGTGCCAGCAGTCTCGAAAAGAACACCGGGGAGCTGTTTTTT. It translates to CASSLEKNTGELFF.